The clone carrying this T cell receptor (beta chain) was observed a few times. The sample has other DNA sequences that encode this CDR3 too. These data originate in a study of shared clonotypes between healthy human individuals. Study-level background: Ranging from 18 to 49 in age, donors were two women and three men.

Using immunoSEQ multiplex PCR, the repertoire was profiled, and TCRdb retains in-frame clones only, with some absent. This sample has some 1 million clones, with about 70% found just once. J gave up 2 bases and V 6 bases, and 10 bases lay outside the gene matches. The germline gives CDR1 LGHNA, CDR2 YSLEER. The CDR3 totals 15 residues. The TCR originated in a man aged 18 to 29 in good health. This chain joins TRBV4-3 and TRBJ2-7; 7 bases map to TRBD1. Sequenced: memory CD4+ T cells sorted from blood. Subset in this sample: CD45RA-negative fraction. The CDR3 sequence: CASRIEAGGTYEQYF. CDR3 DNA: TGCGCCAGCAGAATCGAGGCAGGGGGTACCTACGAGCAGTACTTC.